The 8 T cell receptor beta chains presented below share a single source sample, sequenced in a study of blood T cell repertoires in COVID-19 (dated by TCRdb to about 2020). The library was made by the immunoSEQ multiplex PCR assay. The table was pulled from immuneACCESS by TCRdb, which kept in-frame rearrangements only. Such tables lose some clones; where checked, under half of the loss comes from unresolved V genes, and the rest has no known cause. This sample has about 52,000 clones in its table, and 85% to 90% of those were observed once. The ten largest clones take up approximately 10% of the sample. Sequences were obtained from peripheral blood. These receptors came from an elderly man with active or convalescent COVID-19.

DNA of the CDR3: TGTGCCAGCAGTACCTACAAGGGGTTCCAGTACTTC. Translated: CASSTYKGFQYF. The chain carries TRBV27 and TRBJ2-5; D might be TRBD1 (5 bases). This CDR3 has 12 residues. CDR1 MNHEY and CDR2 SMNVEV come from the germline V gene (reference sequence). The V gene lost 5 bases and the J gene lost 10 bases, with 14 bases spanning the gap.

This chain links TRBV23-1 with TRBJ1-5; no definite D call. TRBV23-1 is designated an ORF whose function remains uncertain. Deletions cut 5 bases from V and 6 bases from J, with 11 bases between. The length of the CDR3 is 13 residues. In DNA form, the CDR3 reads TGCGCCAGCAGTATTCGGGGATTTCAGCCCCAGCATTTT. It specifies CASSIRGFQPQHF.

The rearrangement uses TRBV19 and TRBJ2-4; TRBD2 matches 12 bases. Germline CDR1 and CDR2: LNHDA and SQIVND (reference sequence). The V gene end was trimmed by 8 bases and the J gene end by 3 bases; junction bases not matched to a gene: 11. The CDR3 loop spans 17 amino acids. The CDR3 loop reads CASLSTSGGGGKNIQYF. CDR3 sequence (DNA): TGTGCCAGTCTCTCGACTAGCGGGGGAGGGGGCAAAAACATTCAGTACTTC.

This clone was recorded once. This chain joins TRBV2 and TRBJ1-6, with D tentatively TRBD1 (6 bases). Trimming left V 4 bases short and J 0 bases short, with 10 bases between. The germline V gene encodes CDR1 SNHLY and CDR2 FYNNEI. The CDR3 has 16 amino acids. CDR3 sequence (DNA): TGTGCCAGCAGTGGGGGGCCGAGCTCCTATAATTCACCCCTCCACTTT. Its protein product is CASSGGPSSYNSPLHF.

The CDR3, as DNA: TGTGCCAGCAGCTTAGGTCTGGGGGCAGGGTCACCCCTCCACTTT. It encodes CASSLGLGAGSPLHF. The J gene is TRBJ1-6, the V gene TRBV7-2; D possibly corresponds to TRBD1 (6 bases). The germline V gene encodes CDR1 SGHTA and CDR2 FQGNSA. The germline V and J ends were trimmed by 1 base and 10 bases, with 14 bases remaining between them. The CDR3 has 15 residues.

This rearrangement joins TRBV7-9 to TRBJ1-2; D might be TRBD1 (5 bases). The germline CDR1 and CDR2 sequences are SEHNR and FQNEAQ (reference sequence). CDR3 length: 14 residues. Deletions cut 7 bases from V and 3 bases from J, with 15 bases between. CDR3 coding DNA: TGTGCCAGCACTACGGGGGACGGCTACTATGGCTACACCTTC. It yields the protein CASTTGDGYYGYTF.

In nucleotides, the CDR3 is TGTGCCAGCAGTGCTCAGGGGTACCCCTCCTACGAGCAGTACTTC. It encodes CASSAQGYPSYEQYF. The chain links TRBV28 to TRBJ2-7; possible D gene TRBD1, 6 bases. The CDR3 spans 15 residues. The germline V gene has CDR1 MDHEN and CDR2 SYDVKM. The V end lost 5 bases, the J end lost 0 bases, and 14 bases lay between the germline ends.

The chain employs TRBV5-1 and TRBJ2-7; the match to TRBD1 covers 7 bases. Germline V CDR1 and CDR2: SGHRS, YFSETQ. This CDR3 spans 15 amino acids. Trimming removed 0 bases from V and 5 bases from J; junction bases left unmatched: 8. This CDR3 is CASSLGGQSPHEQYF. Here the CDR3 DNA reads TGCGCCAGCAGCTTGGGGGGACAGTCCCCCCACGAGCAGTACTTC.